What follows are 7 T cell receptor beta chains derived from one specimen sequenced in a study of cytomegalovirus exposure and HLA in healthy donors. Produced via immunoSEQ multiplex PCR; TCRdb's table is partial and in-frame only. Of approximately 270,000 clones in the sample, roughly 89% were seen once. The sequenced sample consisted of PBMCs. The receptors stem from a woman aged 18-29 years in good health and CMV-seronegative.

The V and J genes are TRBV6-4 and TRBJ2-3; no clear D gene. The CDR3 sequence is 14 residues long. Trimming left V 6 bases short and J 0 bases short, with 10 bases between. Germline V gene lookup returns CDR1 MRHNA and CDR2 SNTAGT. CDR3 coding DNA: TGTGCCAGCAGATCGGCGGAGAGCACAGATACGCAGTATTTT. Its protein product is CASRSAESTDTQYF.

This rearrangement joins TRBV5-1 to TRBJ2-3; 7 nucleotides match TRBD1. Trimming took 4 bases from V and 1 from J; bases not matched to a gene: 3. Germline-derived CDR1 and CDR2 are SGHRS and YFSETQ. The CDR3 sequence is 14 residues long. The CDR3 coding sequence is TGCGCCAGCAGCGGGGACAGCCGCACAGATACGCAGTATTTT. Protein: CASSGDSRTDTQYF. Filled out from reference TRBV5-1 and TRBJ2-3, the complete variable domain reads KAGVTQTPRYLIKTRGQQVTLSCSPISGHRSVSWYQQTPGQGLQFLFEYFSETQRNKGNFPGRFSGRQFSNSRSEMNVSTLELGDSALYLCASSGDSRTDTQYFGPGTRLTVL.

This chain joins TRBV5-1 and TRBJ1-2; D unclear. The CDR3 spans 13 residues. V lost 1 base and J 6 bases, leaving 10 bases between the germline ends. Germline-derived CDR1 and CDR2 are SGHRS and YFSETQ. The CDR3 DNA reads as TGCGCCAGCAGCTTGTTACAGTCCGATGGCTACACCTTC. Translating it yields CASSLLQSDGYTF.

The CDR3 region has the DNA TGTGCCAGTAGTATAGATGCAGGGGGCCCAAACACCATATATTTT. It yields the protein CASSIDAGGPNTIYF. The genes are TRBV19 and TRBJ1-3, with 8 bases matching TRBD1. This CDR3 is built from 15 residues. Germline assignment: CDR1 LNHDA and CDR2 SQIVND (reference sequence). V shed 0 bases, J shed 6 bases, and the junction held 4 bases outside the gene matches.

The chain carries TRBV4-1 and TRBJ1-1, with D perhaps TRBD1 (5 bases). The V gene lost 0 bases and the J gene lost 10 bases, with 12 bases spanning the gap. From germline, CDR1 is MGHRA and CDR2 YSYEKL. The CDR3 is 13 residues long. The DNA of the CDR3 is TGCGCCAGCAGCCAAGATGGGGCCGGGAGAGCTTTCTTT. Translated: CASSQDGAGRAFF.

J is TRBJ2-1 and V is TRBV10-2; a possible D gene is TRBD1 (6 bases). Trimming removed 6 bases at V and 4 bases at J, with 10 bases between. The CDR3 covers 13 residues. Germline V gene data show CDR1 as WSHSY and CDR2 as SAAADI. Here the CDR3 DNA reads TGCGCCAGCAGGGGGACAATATACAATGAGCAGTTCTTC. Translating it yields CASRGTIYNEQFF.

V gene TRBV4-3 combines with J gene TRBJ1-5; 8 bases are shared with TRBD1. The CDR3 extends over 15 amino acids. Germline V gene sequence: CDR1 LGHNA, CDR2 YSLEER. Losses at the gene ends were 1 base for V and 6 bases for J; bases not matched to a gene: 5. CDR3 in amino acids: CASSQVQGAGQPQHF. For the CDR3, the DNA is TGCGCCAGCAGCCAAGTTCAGGGGGCAGGTCAGCCCCAGCATTTT.